The rows below give T cell receptor beta chains drawn from one sample of a study of Graves' ophthalmopathy and Graves' hyperthyroidism. TCRdb reprocessed the multiplex PCR reads with MiXCR, giving one entry per CDR3 protein. The sample gives around 670,000 distinct CDR3 sequences, 40% of which show up once; 44% is in the top ten. The sample comprised peripheral blood. The receptors come from an adult man with Graves' ophthalmopathy. Each CDR3 is given with its conserved first and last residue. The order of the fields is D gene, V gene, J gene, clone size, CDR3 protein, CDR3 DNA. D genes are given only for firm matches. Part of the rows lack a size; the others show once, few, many or a class for expanded clones.

d_call: -
v_call: TRBV20-1
j_call: TRBJ1-1
clone_size: -
cdr3_aa: CSARAAGAEAFF
cdr3_nt: TGCAGTGCTAGAGCGGCTGGGGCTGAAGCTTTCTTT

d_call: -
v_call: TRBV7-6
j_call: TRBJ2-7
clone_size: -
cdr3_aa: CASSSDSNLYEQYF
cdr3_nt: TGTGCCAGCAGTTCCGATAGTAACCTCTACGAGCAGTACTTC

d_call: TRBD2
v_call: TRBV7-9
j_call: TRBJ2-2
clone_size: -
cdr3_aa: CASSLVASGRFGELFF
cdr3_nt: TGTGCCAGCAGCTTAGTGGCTAGCGGGCGTTTCGGGGAGCTGTTTTTT

d_call: -
v_call: TRBV29-1
j_call: TRBJ1-4
clone_size: many
cdr3_aa: CSAKTAPNEKLFF
cdr3_nt: TGCAGCGCTAAGACAGCCCCTAATGAAAAACTGTTTTTT

d_call: -
v_call: TRBV29-1
j_call: TRBJ1-5
clone_size: many
cdr3_aa: CSVGGSGNQPQHF
cdr3_nt: TGCAGCGTTGGAGGGTCCGGCAATCAGCCCCAGCATTTT

d_call: TRBD2
v_call: TRBV7-6
j_call: TRBJ2-5
clone_size: -
cdr3_aa: CASSPFRSAGVLETQYF
cdr3_nt: TGTGCCAGCAGCCCCTTTCGTTCAGCGGGAGTATTAGAGACCCAGTACTTC

d_call: TRBD1
v_call: TRBV7-9
j_call: TRBJ2-6
clone_size: few
cdr3_aa: CASSQPPGGAGANVLTF
cdr3_nt: TGTGCCAGCAGCCAGCCCCCAGGGGGCGCCGGGGCCAACGTCCTGACTTTC

d_call: -
v_call: TRBV20-1
j_call: TRBJ1-1
clone_size: few
cdr3_aa: CSARSTGFMNTEAFF
cdr3_nt: TGCAGTGCTAGATCTACAGGGTTCATGAACACTGAAGCTTTCTTT

d_call: -
v_call: TRBV11-2
j_call: TRBJ2-7
clone_size: -
cdr3_aa: CASSSRPGATGSPYF
cdr3_nt: TGTGCCAGCAGCTCACGTCCCGGGGCGACAGGTTCGCCGTACTTC

d_call: -
v_call: TRBV7-2
j_call: TRBJ2-7
clone_size: -
cdr3_aa: CASSLRYGTTADEQYF
cdr3_nt: TGTGCCAGCAGTTTACGCTACGGGACAACCGCGGACGAGCAGTACTTC

d_call: -
v_call: TRBV29-1
j_call: TRBJ1-2
clone_size: many
cdr3_aa: CSVRRERYGYTF
cdr3_nt: TGCAGCGTCCGAAGGGAGAGGTATGGCTACACCTTC

d_call: -
v_call: TRBV2
j_call: TRBJ2-5
clone_size: many
cdr3_aa: CASSADIQETQYF
cdr3_nt: TGTGCCAGCAGTGCAGACATCCAAGAGACCCAGTACTTC

d_call: TRBD1
v_call: TRBV25-1
j_call: TRBJ1-2
clone_size: -
cdr3_aa: CASSAQGVGYTF
cdr3_nt: TGTGCCAGCAGTGCACAGGGGGTTGGCTACACCTTC

d_call: TRBD1
v_call: TRBV7-9
j_call: TRBJ1-2
clone_size: -
cdr3_aa: CASSYLDRENYSYTF
cdr3_nt: TGTGCCAGCAGTTACCTAGACAGGGAAAACTATAGCTACACCTTC

d_call: -
v_call: TRBV10-3
j_call: TRBJ2-5
clone_size: -
cdr3_aa: CAIRQGDPSGGETQYF
cdr3_nt: TGTGCCATACGCCAGGGGGACCCCTCAGGAGGGGAGACCCAGTACTTC

d_call: -
v_call: TRBV7-9
j_call: TRBJ2-2
clone_size: few
cdr3_aa: CASSRVGTGELFF
cdr3_nt: TGTGCCAGCAGCCGGGTAGGCACCGGGGAGCTGTTTTTT

d_call: -
v_call: TRBV24-1
j_call: TRBJ1-2
clone_size: -
cdr3_aa: CATKNLYGYTF
cdr3_nt: TGTGCCACCAAGAATCTCTATGGCTACACCTTC

d_call: -
v_call: TRBV19
j_call: TRBJ2-7
clone_size: few
cdr3_aa: CASSWGNDYEQYF
cdr3_nt: TGTGCCAGTAGTTGGGGGAATGACTACGAGCAGTACTTC

d_call: -
v_call: TRBV7-9
j_call: TRBJ1-3
clone_size: -
cdr3_aa: CASSPPRSGNTIYF
cdr3_nt: TGTGCCAGCTCACCGCCTCGGTCTGGAAACACCATATATTTT

d_call: -
v_call: TRBV13
j_call: TRBJ1-4
clone_size: many
cdr3_aa: CASSLGRGSEKLFF
cdr3_nt: TGTGCCAGCAGCTTAGGACGGGGGAGCGAAAAACTGTTTTTT

d_call: -
v_call: TRBV2
j_call: TRBJ1-1
clone_size: many
cdr3_aa: CASLGTVEAFF
cdr3_nt: TGTGCCAGCCTAGGGACCGTCGAAGCTTTCTTT

d_call: -
v_call: TRBV2
j_call: TRBJ1-6
clone_size: -
cdr3_aa: CASSLVESANSPLHF
cdr3_nt: TGTGCCAGCAGTTTAGTAGAGTCAGCGAATTCACCCCTCCACTTT

d_call: TRBD1
v_call: TRBV25-1
j_call: TRBJ1-6
clone_size: -
cdr3_aa: CASSRWSHRGNSPLHF
cdr3_nt: TGTGCCAGCAGTCGATGGAGTCACAGGGGGAATTCACCCCTCCACTTT

d_call: TRBD1
v_call: TRBV10-3
j_call: TRBJ1-6
clone_size: -
cdr3_aa: CAIHRGPGQGSLHF
cdr3_nt: TGTGCCATTCACAGGGGTCCGGGACAGGGATCCCTCCACTTT